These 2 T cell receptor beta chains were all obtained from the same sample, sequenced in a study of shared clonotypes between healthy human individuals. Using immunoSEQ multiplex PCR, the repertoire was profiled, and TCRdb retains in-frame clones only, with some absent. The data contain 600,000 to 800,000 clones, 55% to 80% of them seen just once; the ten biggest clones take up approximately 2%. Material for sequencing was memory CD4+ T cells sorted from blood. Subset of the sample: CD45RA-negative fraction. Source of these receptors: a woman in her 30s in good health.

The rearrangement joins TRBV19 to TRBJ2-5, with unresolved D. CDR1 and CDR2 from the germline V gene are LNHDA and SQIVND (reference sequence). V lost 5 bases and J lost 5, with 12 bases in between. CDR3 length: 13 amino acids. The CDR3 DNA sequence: TGTGCCAGTAGTGGTGTGGCTACTGAGACCCAGTACTTC. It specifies CASSGVATETQYF.

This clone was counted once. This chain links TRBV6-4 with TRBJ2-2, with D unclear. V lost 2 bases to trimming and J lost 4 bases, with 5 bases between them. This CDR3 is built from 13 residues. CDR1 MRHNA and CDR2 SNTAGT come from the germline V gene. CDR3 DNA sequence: TGTGCCAGCAGTGACGCTTCCACCGGGGAGCTGTTTTTT. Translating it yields CASSDASTGELFF.